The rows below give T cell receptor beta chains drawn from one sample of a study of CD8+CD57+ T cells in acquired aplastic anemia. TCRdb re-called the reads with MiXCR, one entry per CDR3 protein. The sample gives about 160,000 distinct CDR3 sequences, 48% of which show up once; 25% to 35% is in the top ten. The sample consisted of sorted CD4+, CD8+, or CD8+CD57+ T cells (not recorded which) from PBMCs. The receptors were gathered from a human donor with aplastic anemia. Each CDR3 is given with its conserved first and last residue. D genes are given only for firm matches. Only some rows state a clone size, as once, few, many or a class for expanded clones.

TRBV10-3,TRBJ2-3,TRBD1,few,CAISESGTATDTQYF,TGTGCCATCAGTGAATCGGGGACAGCCACAGATACGCAGTATTTT
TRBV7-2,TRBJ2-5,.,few,CATRTGPTATQYF,TGTGCCACGAGAACCGGGCCTACAGCGACCCAGTACTTC
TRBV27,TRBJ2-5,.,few,CASRGVETQYF,TGTGCCAGCAGGGGGGTGGAGACCCAGTACTTC
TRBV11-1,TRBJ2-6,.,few,CASSLAVSYSGANVLTF,TGTGCCAGCAGCTTAGCAGTCTCCTACTCTGGGGCCAACGTCCTGACTTTC
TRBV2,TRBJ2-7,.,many,CASSGPRTFSYEQYF,TGTGCCAGCAGTGGCCCGCGGACTTTCTCCTACGAGCAGTACTTC
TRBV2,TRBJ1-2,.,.,CARQDRPYGYTF,TGTGCCCGCCAAGACAGGCCCTATGGCTACACCTTC
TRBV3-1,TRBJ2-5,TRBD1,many,CASSHKQGEETQYF,TGTGCCAGCAGCCATAAGCAGGGGGAAGAGACCCAGTACTTC
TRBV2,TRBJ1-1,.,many,CASSGIGGGYTEAFF,TGTGCCAGCAGTGGAATTGGTGGAGGGTACACTGAAGCTTTCTTT
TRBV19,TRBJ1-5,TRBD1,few,CASSTTGYSNQPQHF,TGTGCCAGCAGTACGACAGGGTATAGCAATCAGCCCCAGCATTTT
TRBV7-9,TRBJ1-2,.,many,CASSFEQGHYGYTF,TGTGCCAGCAGCTTTGAACAGGGTCACTATGGCTACACCTTC
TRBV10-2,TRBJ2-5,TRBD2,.,CASSEPRSGGTRETQYF,TGCGCCAGCAGTGAGCCTAGGTCCGGGGGGACCCGAGAGACCCAGTACTTC
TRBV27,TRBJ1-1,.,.,CASSLVRARGTEAFF,TGTGCCAGCAGTTTAGTCCGGGCCAGGGGCACTGAAGCTTTCTTT
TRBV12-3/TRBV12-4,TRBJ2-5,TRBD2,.,CASRGTTQETQYF,TGTGCCAGCAGGGGGACTACCCAAGAGACCCAGTACTTC
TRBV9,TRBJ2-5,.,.,CASSVGEETQYF,TGTGCCAGCAGCGTAGGTGAGGAGACCCAGTACTTC
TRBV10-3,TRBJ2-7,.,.,CAISVGGRGPYEQYF,TGTGCCATCAGTGTTGGGGGCAGGGGCCCCTACGAGCAGTACTTC
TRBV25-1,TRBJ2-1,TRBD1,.,CASSGSTGTVPYNEQFF,TGTGCCAGCAGTGGTTCCACCGGGACAGTCCCCTACAATGAGCAGTTCTTC
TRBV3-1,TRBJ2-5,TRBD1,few,CASSQAKQGALKETQYF,TGTGCCAGCAGCCAAGCTAAACAGGGGGCACTAAAAGAGACCCAGTACTTC
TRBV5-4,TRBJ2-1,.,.,CASSLGSSGFNEQFF,TGTGCCAGCAGCTTGGGGAGTAGCGGATTCAATGAGCAGTTCTTC
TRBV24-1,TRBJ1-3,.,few,CATSPHSPGNTIYF,TGTGCCACCAGTCCCCACAGTCCTGGAAACACCATATATTTT
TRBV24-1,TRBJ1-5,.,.,CATSNGPNQPQHF,TGTGCCACCAGTAATGGGCCCAATCAGCCCCAGCATTTT
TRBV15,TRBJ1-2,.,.,CATSRDNGGYTF,TGTGCCACCAGCAGAGATAACGGTGGCTACACCTTC
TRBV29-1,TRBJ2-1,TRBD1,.,CSVEGYRGSYNEQFF,TGCAGCGTTGAAGGGTACAGGGGGTCCTACAATGAGCAGTTCTTC
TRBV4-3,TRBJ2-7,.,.,CASSQEHTYEQYF,TGCGCCAGCAGCCAAGAACATACCTACGAGCAGTACTTC
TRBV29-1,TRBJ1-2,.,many,CSYVDPHGYTF,TGCAGCTACGTGGACCCCCATGGCTACACCTTC
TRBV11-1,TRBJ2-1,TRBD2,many,CASSRTSGYNEQFF,TGTGCCAGCAGCCGGACTAGCGGTTACAATGAGCAGTTCTTC
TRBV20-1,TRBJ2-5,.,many,CSANRLAGAQETQYF,TGCAGTGCTAACCGCCTGGCAGGGGCGCAGGAGACCCAGTACTTC
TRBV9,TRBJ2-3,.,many,CASSVSGVDTDTQYF,TGTGCCAGCAGCGTTTCAGGGGTCGACACAGATACGCAGTATTTT
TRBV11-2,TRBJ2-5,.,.,CASSFLTFVGTSLYAQETQYF,TGTGCCAGCAGCTTCCTAACGTTCGTTGGGACCAGCCTCTATGCACAAGAGACCCAGTACTTC
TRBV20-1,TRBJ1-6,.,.,CSARKGEVSPLHF,TGCAGTGCTAGGAAAGGGGAGGTTTCACCCCTCCACTTT
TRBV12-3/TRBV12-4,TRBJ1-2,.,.,CASSLPRDFNNGGYTF,TGTGCCAGCAGCTTACCCCGGGACTTTAATAACGGTGGCTACACCTTC
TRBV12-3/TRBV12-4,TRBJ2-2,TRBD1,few,CASSPTGGQGVTGELFF,TGTGCCAGCAGTCCTACCGGGGGACAGGGGGTTACCGGGGAGCTGTTTTTT
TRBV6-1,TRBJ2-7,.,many,CASSEVGVVYEQYF,TGTGCCAGCAGTGAAGTGGGGGTGGTCTACGAGCAGTACTTC
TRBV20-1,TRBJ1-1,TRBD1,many,CSARPGGNTEAFF,TGCAGTGCTAGACCAGGGGGAAACACTGAAGCTTTCTTT
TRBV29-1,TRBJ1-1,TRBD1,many,CSVRDSPNTEAFF,TGCAGCGTTCGGGACAGTCCAAACACTGAAGCTTTCTTT
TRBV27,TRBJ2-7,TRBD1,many,CASSPSAGGYEQYF,TGTGCCAGCAGTCCTTCTGCAGGGGGCTACGAGCAGTACTTC
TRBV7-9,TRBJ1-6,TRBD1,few,CASSSRDREVPLHF,TGTGCCAGCAGCTCCCGGGACAGGGAGGTACCCCTCCACTTT